The 26 T cell receptor beta chains reported below all come from one sample, sequenced in a study of cytomegalovirus exposure and HLA in healthy donors. 13 Jbeta primers and 60 Vbeta primers were used for the PCR. Sequenced by immunoSEQ multiplex PCR; TCRdb stores in-frame clones only, minus some. The sample has 170,000 or so clones; 80% are singletons. Specimen: PBMCs. These receptors were obtained from a boy aged 5-17 years in good health and CMV-seronegative.

The genes are TRBV18 and TRBJ2-5; TRBD1 aligns across 8 bases. This CDR3 spans 14 amino acids. V shed 5 bases, J shed 5 bases, and the junction held 7 bases outside the gene matches. Looked up from germline, CDR1 is KGHSH and CDR2 is LQKENI. The CDR3 is CASSGPGGEETQYF. The CDR3 region has the DNA TGTGCCAGCTCAGGGCCAGGGGGCGAGGAGACCCAGTACTTC. The entire variable domain, with the rest obtained from reference TRBV18 and TRBJ2-5, is as follows: NAGVMQNPRHLVRRRGQEARLRCSPMKGHSHVYWYRQLPEEGLKFMVYLQKENIIDESGMPKERFSAEFPKEGPSILRIQQVVRGDSAAYFCASSGPGGEETQYFGPGTRLLVL.

This chain joins TRBV19 and TRBJ2-7; D remains ambiguous. CDR3 length: 13 residues. The V gene lost 4 bases and the J gene lost 6 bases, with 13 bases spanning the gap. Germline lookup yields CDR1 LNHDA and CDR2 SQIVND (reference sequence). The CDR3 loop is CASSTSRSGEQYF. Here the CDR3 DNA reads TGTGCCAGTAGTACCAGTCGGTCGGGCGAGCAGTACTTC.

The V gene is TRBV12-5, the J gene TRBJ2-7; D is perhaps TRBD1 (6 bases). The germline V gene encodes CDR1 LGHNT and CDR2 FRNRAP. V lost 3 bases to trimming and J lost 7 bases, with 10 bases between them. The CDR3 length is 12 residues. The CDR3 spells CASGFTGNEQYF. CDR3 DNA: TGTGCTAGTGGTTTTACAGGGAATGAGCAGTACTTC.

The J gene is TRBJ1-2, the V gene TRBV5-8; unclear D gene. This CDR3 comprises 14 residues. Per germline, CDR1 SGHTS and CDR2 YDEGEE. The germline V and J ends were trimmed by 3 bases and 4 bases, with 13 bases remaining between them. CDR3 sequence reads: CASSWAGSSYGYTF. The CDR3 nucleotides read TGTGCCAGCAGCTGGGCGGGTTCAAGCTATGGCTACACCTTC.

The rearrangement joins TRBV4-2 to TRBJ2-7; TRBD1 aligns across 7 bases. Germline V lookup: CDR1 LGHNA, CDR2 YNFKEQ. This CDR3 spans 16 amino acids. Losses at the gene ends were 4 bases for V and 6 bases for J; bases not matched to a gene: 15. CDR3 sequence: CASSPTGALIASEQYF. In DNA form, the CDR3 reads TGTGCCAGCAGCCCCACAGGGGCATTAATCGCCTCCGAGCAGTACTTC.

The V gene is TRBV4-1, the J gene TRBJ1-1, with 8 bases fitting TRBD1. Germline values: CDR1 MGHRA, CDR2 YSYEKL. CDR3 length: 15 amino acids. J gave up 1 base and V 3 bases, and 4 bases lay outside the gene matches. The CDR3 region has the DNA TGCGCCAGCAGCCATGCCGGGACAGGGAACACTGAAGCTTTCTTT. This gives the protein CASSHAGTGNTEAFF.

V usage is TRBV7-6 and J usage is TRBJ2-2, with TRBD2 matching 14 bases. V lost 3 bases to trimming and J lost 4 bases; unmatched junction nucleotides: 7. CDR1 and CDR2 (germline): SGHVS, FNYEAQ. The CDR3 totals 18 residues. The DNA of the CDR3 is TGTGCCAGCAGCTTCCGACTAGCGGGAGGGCCCAGCACCGGGGAGCTGTTTTTT. Translating gives CASSFRLAGGPSTGELFF.

Concerning this clone itself: This sample includes further DNA sequences coding for the same CDR3. This chain connects TRBV7-8 to TRBJ2-7; D might be TRBD1 (5 bases). V lost 5 bases, J lost 7 bases, and 18 bases lay in between. The length of the CDR3 is 14 residues. Germline V gene sequence: CDR1 SGHVS, CDR2 FQNEAQ. CDR3 loop: CASSPELGRSEQYF. CDR3 coding DNA: TGTGCCAGCAGCCCCGAGTTGGGGCGCTCGGAGCAGTACTTC. Supplemented by reference TRBV7-8 and TRBJ2-7, the full variable domain reads GAGVSQSPRYKVAKRGQDVALRCDPISGHVSLFWYQQALGQGPEFLTYFQNEAQLDKSGLPSDRFFAERPEGSVSTLKIQRTQQEDSAVYLCASSPELGRSEQYFGPGTRLTVT.

The chain is built from TRBV9 and TRBJ2-1, with 8 bases fitting TRBD1. CDR1 and CDR2 from the germline V gene are SGDLS and YYNGEE. This CDR3 has 16 amino acids. The junction had 9 bases not matched to a gene; V was cut back by 1 base and J by 6 bases. The CDR3 region is CASSVYAQGGSNEQFF. CDR3 nucleotides: TGTGCCAGCAGCGTATACGCACAGGGGGGAAGCAATGAGCAGTTCTTC.

The V call is TRBV15, the J call TRBJ2-7; 8 bases agree with TRBD2. The CDR3 is 16 amino acids. The V gene end was trimmed by 1 base and the J gene end by 0 bases; junction bases not matched to a gene: 5. Germline-derived CDR1 and CDR2 are LNHNV and YYDKDF (reference sequence). This CDR3 is CATSRGLAGASYEQYF. The DNA of the CDR3 is TGTGCCACCAGCAGAGGGCTAGCGGGTGCCTCCTACGAGCAGTACTTC.

This clone was seen a handful of times. CDR3 nucleotides: TGTGCCAGCAGCTTATCTCGGACCGGGGAGCTGTTTTTT. Translated: CASSLSRTGELFF. V usage is TRBV11-3 and J usage is TRBJ2-2; D ambiguous. The V end lost 2 bases, the J end lost 5 bases, and 6 bases lay between the germline ends. The CDR3 extends over 13 amino acids. Per germline, CDR1 SGHNT and CDR2 YENEEA.

The V call is TRBV7-9, the J call TRBJ1-1, with 8 positions matching TRBD1. CDR3 length equals 15 residues. CDR1 and CDR2 from the germline V gene are SEHNR and FQNEAQ (reference sequence). The junction had 4 bases not matched to a gene; V was cut back by 4 bases and J by 0 bases. DNA for the CDR3: TGTGCCAGCAGCTCCCGGGACAGGATGAACACTGAAGCTTTCTTT. Translating gives CASSSRDRMNTEAFF.

V gene TRBV7-2 combines with J gene TRBJ2-1; D is unclear. Germline V CDR1 and CDR2: SGHTA, FQGNSA. The CDR3 length is 15 residues. The V gene lost 5 bases and the J gene lost 0 bases, with 11 bases spanning the gap. CDR3 bases: TGTGCCAGCAGCGCGAAACCAAGCTCCTACAATGAGCAGTTCTTC. The encoded protein is CASSAKPSSYNEQFF.

The rearrangement links TRBV9 to TRBJ2-2, with TRBD1 matching 11 bases. CDR1 and CDR2 from the germline V gene are SGDLS and YYNGEE. V gave up 7 bases and J gave up 3 bases; unmatched junction bases: 11. The CDR3 has 17 amino acids. Written as DNA, the CDR3 is TGTGCCAGCGGGGGACGGGACAGGGGGTGGGACACCGGGGAGCTGTTTTTT. It encodes CASGGRDRGWDTGELFF.

About this clone: Other nucleotide sequences in the sample specify the same CDR3. The genes are TRBV6-5 and TRBJ1-1; D is possibly TRBD1 (5 bases). Trimming shortened V by 2 bases and J by 5 bases, and 9 bases separated the two germline ends. Looked up from germline, CDR1 is MNHEY and CDR2 is SVGAGI. The CDR3 is made up of 13 amino acids. CDR3 in DNA: TGTGCCAGCAGTTACGGACAAGGGACTGAAGCTTTCTTT. It is translated as CASSYGQGTEAFF.

V usage is TRBV11-3 and J usage is TRBJ2-6; no reliable D call. Per the germline V gene, CDR1 is SGHNT and CDR2 is YENEEA. This CDR3 has 16 amino acids. Trimming cost V 5 bases and J 0 bases, with 11 bases left between them. CDR3 DNA: TGTGCCAGCAGCCTAGGACGGAGCTCTGGGGCCAACGTCCTGACTTTC. This codes for CASSLGRSSGANVLTF.

Remarks on this clone: This CDR3 is also generated by other DNA sequences in the sample. This chain connects TRBV5-1 to TRBJ1-1; perhaps TRBD1 as D (5 bases). The CDR3 has 13 residues. Germline V gene lookup returns CDR1 SGHRS and CDR2 YFSETQ. V lost 0 bases and J 3 bases, leaving 6 bases between the germline ends. CDR3 loop: CASSLAGDTEAFF. The CDR3 DNA follows: TGCGCCAGCAGCTTGGCGGGGGACACTGAAGCTTTCTTT.

The chain couples TRBV2 to TRBJ1-5, with a possible D match to TRBD1 (6 bases). The germline CDR1 and CDR2 sequences are SNHLY and FYNNEI. This CDR3 region has 14 residues. With 10 bases removed from V and 3 bases from J, the gap between germline ends came to 16 bases. Written as DNA, the CDR3 is TGTGCCAAAGGGGGAGGGGCGACCAATCAGCCCCAGCATTTT. This sequence encodes CAKGGGATNQPQHF.

The table lists this clone with a count of one. This sequence joins TRBV27 and TRBJ2-3; D is perhaps TRBD2 (5 bases). V was cut by 5 bases and J by 1 base, with 13 bases left in between. The CDR3 length is 15 residues. In germline, CDR1 is MNHEY, CDR2 SMNVEV (reference sequence). CDR3 nucleotides: TGTGCCAGCAGTCGGGGTGTAATAGGCACAGATACGCAGTATTTT. Its protein product is CASSRGVIGTDTQYF.

This chain joins TRBV28 and TRBJ1-4, with D possibly TRBD1 on 6 matching bases. The CDR3 totals 15 residues. Germline CDR1 MDHEN, CDR2 SYDVKM. V lost 7 bases, J lost 7 bases, and 19 bases lay in between. In nucleotides, the CDR3 is TGTGCCAGCACTTCCGGGGCCACAGGGAGTGAAAAACTGTTTTTT. It codes for CASTSGATGSEKLFF.

The rearrangement links TRBV7-2 to TRBJ2-3; 7 bases line up with TRBD2. There are 14 residues in the CDR3. The V and J ends lost 8 bases and 4 bases, in that order; junction bases with no gene match: 9. Per germline, CDR1 SGHTA and CDR2 FQGNSA. CDR3 sequence: CASAGGRRADTQYF. CDR3 bases: TGTGCCAGCGCGGGCGGGAGAAGGGCAGATACGCAGTATTTT.

V is TRBV29-1 and J is TRBJ1-2; D is ambiguous. V lost 3 bases to trimming and J lost 0 bases, with 17 bases between them. CDR3 length: 16 amino acids. CDR1 and CDR2 (germline): SQVTM, ANQGSEA. CDR3 coding DNA: TGCAGCGTTGAGTCGGAGGGTAGTTCAGCTAACTATGGCTACACCTTC. It encodes CSVESEGSSANYGYTF.

The chain links TRBV5-6 to TRBJ1-5; 9 bases map to TRBD1. Germline CDR1 SGHDT, CDR2 YYEEEE. The CDR3 is 17 residues long. With 0 bases clipped from V and 4 bases from J, the junction kept 8 bases outside the gene matches. Written as DNA, the CDR3 is TGTGCCAGCAGCTTGGGGGACAGGGCGTCGTGGAATCAGCCCCAGCATTTT. The encoded protein is CASSLGDRASWNQPQHF.

The table lists this clone with a few counts. The V gene is TRBV4-1, the J gene TRBJ2-7, with 7 positions matching TRBD2. This CDR3 is built from 15 residues. V gave up 6 bases and J gave up 2 bases; unmatched junction bases: 10. Per the germline V gene, CDR1 is MGHRA and CDR2 is YSYEKL. For the CDR3, the DNA is TGCGCCAGCAGTCTCGGGGGGACTGCGCCCTACGAGCAGTACTTC. This translates into CASSLGGTAPYEQYF.

The chain carries TRBV5-1 and TRBJ1-2, with TRBD1 matching 9 bases. The V segment lost 4 bases and the J segment 8 bases; nucleotides outside the gene matches: 15. The V gene's germline CDR1 is SGHRS and CDR2 YFSETQ. The CDR3 is 16 amino acids. Here the CDR3 reads CASSPTPLQGAGGYTF. Here the CDR3 DNA reads TGCGCCAGCAGCCCGACCCCGTTACAGGGGGCTGGGGGCTACACCTTC.

A note on this clone: Mismatch with germline at one junction end may stem from a read error. The V gene is TRBV6-6, the J gene TRBJ2-7; 7 bases agree with TRBD2. Germline CDR1 is MNHNY and CDR2 is SVGAGI (reference sequence). The CDR3 covers 13 residues. The CDR3 region has the DNA TGTGCCAGCAGTTACACGCGGGACTACGGATTGGGCTTC. This encodes CASSYTRDYGLGF.